A single sample gave rise to the 18 T cell receptor beta chains below, sequenced in a study of blood T cells in healthy people across ages. Through a sample-barcoded 5' primer and a J-beta primer mix, a second PCR was run for 7 to 11 cycles. TCRdb reanalysed the 5' RACE reads using MiXCR and keeps one entry per CDR3 protein. The data show about 680,000 distinct CDR3 sequences, with around 45% seen just once and roughly a third held by the top ten. Sequencing was done on a sample of blood. These receptors were collected from a woman between 55 and 75 years old in good health.

The V and J genes are TRBV20-1 and TRBJ2-5; 15 bases are a match to TRBD2. Trimming cost V 0 bases and J 4 bases; bases outside gene matches: 9. CDR1 and CDR2 (germline): DFQATT, SNEGSKA (reference sequence). This CDR3 has 18 amino acids. The CDR3 reads CSARDSGGTSGRRETQYF. The CDR3 DNA reads TGCAGTGCTAGAGATAGTGGGGGGACTAGCGGGAGGCGAGAGACCCAGTACTTC.

The rearrangement links TRBV20-1 to TRBJ2-5; weak D call: TRBD1 (5 bases). Germline lookup yields CDR1 DFQATT and CDR2 SNEGSKA (reference sequence). This CDR3 has 14 amino acids. Trimming took off 0 bases at V and 3 bases at J, with 11 bases between the two ends. CDR3 DNA: TGCAGTGCTAGAGATGTGGGCAGGGAAGAGACCCAGTACTTC. It translates to CSARDVGREETQYF.

This sequence joins TRBV24-1 and TRBJ2-1; 8 bases line up with TRBD2. V lost 4 bases to trimming and J lost 6 bases; unmatched junction nucleotides: 16. The CDR3 is 18 residues long. CDR1 is KGHDR and CDR2 is SFDVKD in the germline V gene. The CDR3: CATSDLRGSGRLSNEQFF. The CDR3 nucleotides read TGTGCCACCAGTGACCTACGGGGGAGCGGGAGACTGAGCAATGAGCAGTTCTTC.

The CDR3 DNA is TGCAGTGCTAGAGCCTCGATGAACAATGAGCAGTACTTC. Its translation is CSARASMNNEQYF. This chain links TRBV20-1 with TRBJ2-5; no reliable D call. The CDR3 runs 13 residues. V dropped 1 base and J dropped 11 bases, with 17 bases sitting between them. Per germline, CDR1 DFQATT and CDR2 SNEGSKA (reference sequence).

V is TRBV11-3 and J is TRBJ2-5; possibly TRBD2 for D (5 bases). Germline CDR1 SGHNT, CDR2 YENEEA. The CDR3 covers 15 residues. With 1 base removed from V and 11 bases from J, the gap between germline ends came to 20 bases. The CDR3 here is CASSLGEGQYNEQYF. CDR3 bases: TGTGCCAGCAGCTTAGGAGAGGGCCAATACAATGAGCAGTACTTC.

The chain carries TRBV29-1 and TRBJ2-3, with unresolved D. In germline, CDR1 is SQVTM, CDR2 ANQGSEA. The CDR3 loop spans 11 amino acids. V was pared by 8 bases and J by 5 bases, with 11 bases between. The CDR3 is CSPERRDTQYF. The DNA for the CDR3 is TGCAGCCCTGAAAGGCGAGATACGCAGTATTTT.

The CDR3 sequence is CATSALAGSYNEQFF. CDR3 nucleotide sequence: TGTGCCACCAGCGCACTAGCGGGCTCCTACAATGAGCAGTTCTTC. The J gene is TRBJ2-1, the V gene TRBV15; 9 bases match TRBD2. V gave up 5 bases and J gave up 0 bases; unmatched junction bases: 2. Germline CDR1 LNHNV, CDR2 YYDKDF (reference sequence). The CDR3 length is 15 residues.

V is TRBV4-3 and J is TRBJ1-1; TRBD1 agrees at 8 bases. The CDR3 loop spans 17 amino acids. The junction had 11 bases not matched to a gene; V was cut back by 1 base and J by 4 bases. In germline, CDR1 is LGHNA, CDR2 YSLEER. In nucleotides, the CDR3 is TGCGCCAGCAGCCAAGGTCTAGGCAGGGGGCAGGGCACTGAAGCTTTCTTT. Translated: CASSQGLGRGQGTEAFF.

This clonotype has more than one count but fewer than ten. The rearrangement uses TRBV20-1 and TRBJ2-1; D tentatively reads TRBD1 or TRBD2 (5 bases each). This CDR3 has 14 residues. V was cut by 3 bases and J by 0 bases, with 9 bases left in between. Germline V lookup: CDR1 DFQATT, CDR2 SNEGSKA (reference sequence). The CDR3 DNA follows: TGCAGTGCTAGGGGACCGTTCTCCTACAATGAGCAGTTCTTC. It yields the protein CSARGPFSYNEQFF.

The rearrangement joins TRBV5-1 to TRBJ1-2; weak D call: TRBD1 (6 bases). CDR1 is SGHRS and CDR2 is YFSETQ in the germline V gene. The CDR3 loop spans 14 amino acids. V lost 1 base and J 4 bases, leaving 11 bases between the germline ends. The CDR3 protein is CASSLMGASYGYTF. CDR3 nucleotides: TGCGCCAGCAGCTTGATGGGGGCGAGCTATGGCTACACCTTC.

CDR3 nucleotides: TGCGCCAGCAGCCGTTCGACTAGCGGGAGGAACAATGAGCAGTTCTTC. Protein: CASSRSTSGRNNEQFF. This rearrangement joins TRBV4-3 to TRBJ2-1; 13 bases match TRBD2. Germline V CDR1 and CDR2: LGHNA, YSLEER. CDR3 size: 16 residues. Trimming at V came to 4 bases and at J to 5 bases, leaving 5 bases not matched to a gene.

This chain connects TRBV4-1 to TRBJ2-7, with 12 bases matching TRBD2. The germline V gene encodes CDR1 MGHRA and CDR2 YSYEKL. Germline trimming cut 0 bases from V and 3 bases from J; bases unmatched to any gene: 3. This CDR3 spans 16 amino acids. The CDR3 coding sequence is TGCGCCAGCAGCCAAGACCTAGCGGGGGGGTTCTACGAGCAGTACTTC. Translated: CASSQDLAGGFYEQYF.

The rearrangement links TRBV12-3 or TRBV12-4 to TRBJ2-7, with 10 positions matching TRBD2. Near its end, the DNA agrees better with TRBJ2-4, so the J call may be wrong. The length of the CDR3 is 13 residues. The CDR3 nucleotides read TGTGCCAGCAGTCCTAGCGGGAGCCACATTCAGTACTTC. This translates into CASSPSGSHIQYF.

The chain links TRBV12-3 or TRBV12-4 to TRBJ1-5; tentative D call: TRBD1 (6 bases). The CDR3 consists of 13 residues. V lost 6 bases and J 3 bases, leaving 9 bases between the germline ends. This chain's CDR3 is CASRRDINQPQHF. The CDR3, as DNA: TGTGCCAGCAGAAGGGACATCAATCAGCCCCAGCATTTT.

DNA of the CDR3: TGTGCCAGCAGTCCTACAGGGACAGGGGACAATCAGCCCCAGCATTTT. As protein: CASSPTGTGDNQPQHF. The chain recombines TRBV6-6 with TRBJ1-5; TRBD1 aligns across 10 bases. The germline V gene has CDR1 MNHNY and CDR2 SVGAGI (reference sequence). The CDR3 sequence is 16 residues long. V gave up 5 bases and J gave up 3 bases; unmatched junction bases: 7.

This clonotype appeared a few times. The rearrangement joins TRBV2 to TRBJ2-7; D remains unclear. Looked up from germline, CDR1 is SNHLY and CDR2 is FYNNEI. This CDR3 region has 15 residues. Trimming removed 2 bases from V and 2 bases from J, with 13 bases in between. CDR3 coding DNA: TGTGCCAGCAGTGAAACTCGGGTAACAACCTACGAGCAGTACTTC. Its translation: CASSETRVTTYEQYF.

The V call is TRBV28, the J call TRBJ2-1; 7 nucleotides match TRBD1. CDR3 length equals 15 residues. V shed 6 bases, J shed 3 bases, and the junction held 8 bases outside the gene matches. CDR1 is MDHEN and CDR2 is SYDVKM in the germline V gene. The chain's CDR3 is CASRSRQGLYNEQFF. CDR3 coding DNA: TGTGCCAGCAGATCCAGACAGGGCCTCTACAATGAGCAGTTCTTC.

The rearrangement uses TRBV7-9 and TRBJ2-7; 14 bases line up with TRBD2. CDR1 and CDR2 (germline): SEHNR, FQNEAQ (reference sequence). CDR3 length equals 18 residues. Unmatched junction bases numbered 9, after V lost 5 bases and J lost 0 bases. This CDR3 reads CASSTGTSGSVGSYEQYF. Written as DNA, the CDR3 is TGTGCCAGCAGCACCGGGACTAGCGGGAGTGTTGGCTCCTACGAGCAGTACTTC.